The present T cell receptor (beta chain) was sequenced within a study of CD8 T cells in Susac syndrome. Regarding the study as a whole: In Susac patients, clonal expansion was not detected in CD4+ cells.

Recently defined diagnostic criteria for definite or probable disease were fulfilled by Susac syndrome patients. Concerning this clonotype: Its antigen is unknown.

Roughly 0.5 to 1 ug RNA was reverse transcribed with random hexamers. MiXCR was run by TCRdb on the immunoSEQ multiplex PCR reads, yielding one entry per CDR3 protein. This sample has fewer than 200,000 distinct CDR3 sequences, with more than 85% found just once. Sequenced: CD4+ T cells from PBMCs. The clonotype was recovered from a human donor with Susac syndrome.

CDR3 loop: CASSLLAPPEQYF. DNA of the CDR3: TGTGCCAGCAGTTTATTGGCGCCACCAGAGCAGTATTTT. V gene TRBV28 combines with J gene TRBJ2-3; D gene uncertain. Per germline, CDR1 MDHEN and CDR2 SYDVKM. The CDR3 runs to 13 residues. The V end was cut by 1 base, the J end by 11 bases, with 13 bases between.